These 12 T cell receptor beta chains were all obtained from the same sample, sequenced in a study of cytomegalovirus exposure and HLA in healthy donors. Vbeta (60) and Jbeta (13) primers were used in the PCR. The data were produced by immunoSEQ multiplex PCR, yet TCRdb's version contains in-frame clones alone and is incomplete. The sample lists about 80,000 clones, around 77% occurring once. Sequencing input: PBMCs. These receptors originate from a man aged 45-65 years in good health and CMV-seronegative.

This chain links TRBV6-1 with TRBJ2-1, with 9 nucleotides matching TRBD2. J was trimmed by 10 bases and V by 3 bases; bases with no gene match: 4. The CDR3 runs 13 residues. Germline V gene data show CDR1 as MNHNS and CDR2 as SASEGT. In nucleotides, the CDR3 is TGTGCCAGCAGTGAGCGAACTAGCGGGGAGCAGTTCTTC. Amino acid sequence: CASSERTSGEQFF.

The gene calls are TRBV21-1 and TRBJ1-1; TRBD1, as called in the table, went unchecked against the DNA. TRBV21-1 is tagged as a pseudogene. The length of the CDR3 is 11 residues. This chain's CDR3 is CASSNRVSAFF. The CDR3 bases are TGTGCCAGCAGCAACAGGGTTTCAGCTTTCTTT.

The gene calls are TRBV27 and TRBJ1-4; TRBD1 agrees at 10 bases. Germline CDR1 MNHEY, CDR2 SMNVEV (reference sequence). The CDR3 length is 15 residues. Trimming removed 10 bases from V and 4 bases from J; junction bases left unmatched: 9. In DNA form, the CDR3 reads TGTGCCACCAAGACAGGGGGCATTGTTAATGAAAAACTGTTTTTT. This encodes CATKTGGIVNEKLFF.

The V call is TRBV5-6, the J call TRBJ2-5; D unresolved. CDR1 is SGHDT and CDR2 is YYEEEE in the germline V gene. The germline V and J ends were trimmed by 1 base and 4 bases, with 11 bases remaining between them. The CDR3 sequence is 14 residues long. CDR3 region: CASSLRIVRETQYF. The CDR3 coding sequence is TGTGCCAGCAGCTTGAGAATAGTTAGAGAGACCCAGTACTTC.

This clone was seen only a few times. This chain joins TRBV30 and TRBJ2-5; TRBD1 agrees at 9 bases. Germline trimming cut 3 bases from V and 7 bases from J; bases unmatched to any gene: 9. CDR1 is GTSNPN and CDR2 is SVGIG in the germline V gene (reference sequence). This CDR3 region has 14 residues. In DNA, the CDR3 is TGTGCCTGGAGGGCTACAGGGGGCAGGGGGACCCAGTACTTC. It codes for CAWRATGGRGTQYF.

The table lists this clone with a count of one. CDR3 nucleotides: TGCGCCAGCAGTGACGACCCAGGCACTGAAGCTTTCTTT. It encodes CASSDDPGTEAFF. The rearrangement links TRBV10-1 to TRBJ1-1; D gene uncertain. The CDR3 is 13 residues long. The V gene lost 3 bases and the J gene lost 4 bases, with 9 bases spanning the gap. The germline gives CDR1 WNHNN, CDR2 SYGVQD (reference sequence).

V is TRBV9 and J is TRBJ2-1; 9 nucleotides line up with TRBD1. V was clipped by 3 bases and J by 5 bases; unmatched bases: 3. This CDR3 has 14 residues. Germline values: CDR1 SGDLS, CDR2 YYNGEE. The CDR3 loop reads CASSAGTGNNEQFF. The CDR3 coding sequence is TGTGCCAGCAGCGCAGGGACAGGGAACAATGAGCAGTTCTTC.

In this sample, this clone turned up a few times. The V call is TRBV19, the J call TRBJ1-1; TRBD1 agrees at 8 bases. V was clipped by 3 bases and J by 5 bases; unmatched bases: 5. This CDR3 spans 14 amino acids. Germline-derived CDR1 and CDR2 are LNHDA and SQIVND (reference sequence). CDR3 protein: CASSIRQGATEAFF. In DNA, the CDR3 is TGTGCCAGTAGTATCCGTCAGGGGGCGACTGAAGCTTTCTTT. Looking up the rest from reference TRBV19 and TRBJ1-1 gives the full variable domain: DGGITQSPKYLFRKEGQNVTLSCEQNLNHDAMYWYRQDPGQGLRLIYYSQIVNDFQKGDIAEGYSVSREKKESFPLTVTSAQKNPTAFYLCASSIRQGATEAFFGQGTRLTVV.

The CDR3 DNA sequence: TGTGCCAGCAGCTTAGGTGCGGCGGGGGGGACGAACACCGGGGAGCTGTTTTTT. As protein: CASSLGAAGGTNTGELFF. This chain links TRBV7-6 with TRBJ2-2; 9 bases align to TRBD2. This CDR3 contains 18 residues. CDR1 and CDR2 from the germline V gene are SGHVS and FNYEAQ. V lost 1 base, J lost 0 bases, and 6 bases stayed unmatched. Supplemented by reference TRBV7-6 and TRBJ2-2, the full variable domain reads GAGVSQSPRYKVTKRGQDVALRCDPISGHVSLYWYRQALGQGPEFLTYFNYEAQQDKSGLPNDRFSAERPEGSISTLTIQRTEQRDSAMYRCASSLGAAGGTNTGELFFGEGSRLTVL.

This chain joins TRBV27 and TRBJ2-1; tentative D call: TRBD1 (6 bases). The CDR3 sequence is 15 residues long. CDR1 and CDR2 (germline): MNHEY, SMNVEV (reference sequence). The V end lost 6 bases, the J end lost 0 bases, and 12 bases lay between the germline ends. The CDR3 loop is CASSPTGSSYNEQFF. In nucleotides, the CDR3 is TGTGCCAGCAGCCCTACAGGGAGCTCCTACAATGAGCAGTTCTTC.

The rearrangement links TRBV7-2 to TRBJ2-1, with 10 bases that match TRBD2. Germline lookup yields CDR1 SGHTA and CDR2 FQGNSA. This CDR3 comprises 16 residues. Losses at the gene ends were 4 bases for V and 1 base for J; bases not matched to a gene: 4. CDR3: CASSSERGGSYNEQFF. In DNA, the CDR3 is TGTGCCAGCAGCTCGGAGCGGGGGGGATCCTACAATGAGCAGTTCTTC.

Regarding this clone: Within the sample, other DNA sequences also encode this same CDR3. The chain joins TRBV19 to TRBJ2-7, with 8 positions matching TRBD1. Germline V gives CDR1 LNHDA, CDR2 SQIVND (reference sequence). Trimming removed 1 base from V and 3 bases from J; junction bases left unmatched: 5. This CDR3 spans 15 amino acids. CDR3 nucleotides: TGTGCCAGTAGTATAGGGGCAGGGGGCCTCTACGAGCAGTACTTC. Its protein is CASSIGAGGLYEQYF.